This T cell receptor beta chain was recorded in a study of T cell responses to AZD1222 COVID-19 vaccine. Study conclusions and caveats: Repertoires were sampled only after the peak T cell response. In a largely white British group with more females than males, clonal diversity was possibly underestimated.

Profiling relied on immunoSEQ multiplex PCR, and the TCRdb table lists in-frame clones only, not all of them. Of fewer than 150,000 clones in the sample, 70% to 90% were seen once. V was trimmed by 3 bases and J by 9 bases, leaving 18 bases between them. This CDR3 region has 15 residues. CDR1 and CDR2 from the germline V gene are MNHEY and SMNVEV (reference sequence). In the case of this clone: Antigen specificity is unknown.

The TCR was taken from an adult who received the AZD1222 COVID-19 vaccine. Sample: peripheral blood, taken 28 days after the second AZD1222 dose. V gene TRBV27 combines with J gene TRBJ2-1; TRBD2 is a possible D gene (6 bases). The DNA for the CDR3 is TGTGCCAGCAGTTTCGGCGCGGCGGGGTGGGGTGAGCAGTTCTTC. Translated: CASSFGAAGWGEQFF.